Below are 2 T cell receptor beta chains sequenced from a single sample in a study of breast tumors, draining lymph nodes, adjacent tissues. Using its own MiXCR run on the multiplex PCR reads, TCRdb lists one record per CDR3 protein. The data show a few hundred thousand distinct CDR3 sequences, with under 35% seen just once and approximately 3.3% held by the top ten. Samples came from axillary lymph nodes draining the breast cancer. Sequenced: axillary lymph node tissue. The receptors originated from a female donor with breast cancer. Some clones in this sample may be carry-over from other donors' samples.

This clonotype was picked up many times. This rearrangement joins TRBV4-1 to TRBJ2-7; a weak D match, TRBD2 (5 bases). This CDR3 has 15 residues. Trimming cost V 1 base and J 4 bases, with 14 bases left between them. Germline V gene lookup returns CDR1 MGHRA and CDR2 YSYEKL. The CDR3 bases are TGCGCCAGCAGCCAAGGGACCGCCGGAGGTTACGAGCAGTACTTC. As protein: CASSQGTAGGYEQYF.

This chain links TRBV24-1 with TRBJ1-4, with no clear D. Between the trimmed V and J ends, which lost 2 bases and 7 bases, there was a span of 10 bases. CDR1 and CDR2 from the germline V gene are KGHDR and SFDVKD. The CDR3 consists of 14 residues. The CDR3, as DNA: TGTGCCACCAGTGATTCCCGCGGGGTTGAAAAACTGTTTTTT. As protein: CATSDSRGVEKLFF.